Reported below is one T cell receptor beta chain. Its antigen specificity is not known. No base qualities exist here, and no much larger clone lies one base off it. TCRbeta CDR3 regions were sequenced with the immunoSEQ Assay. After extraction, genomic DNA underwent amplification by bias-controlled multiplex PCR, followed by high-throughput sequencing. For the original study's pipeline: To quantify the absolute abundance of every unique TCRbeta CDR3 region, sequences were collapsed and filtered. T cell fraction was estimated by normalization of TCRbeta template counts to usable DNA, with usable DNA being measured through amplification of reference genes present in all nucleated cells. Repertoire TCRs were annotated as SARS-CoV-2-specific by exact matching of V gene, CDR3 amino acid sequence and J gene to a known reactive TCR set. The reference SARS-CoV-2 TCR set was derived from MIRA and filtered for enrichment in COVID-19-positive ImmuneCODE repertoires, a step that removed public or cross-reactive TCRs. Using the MIRA antigens, annotated TCRs were further analysed by specific ORF or by position within an ORF. Breadth was defined as the number of annotated unique rearrangements divided by the total number of unique productive rearrangements, and depth was defined as the summed frequency of the annotated unique rearrangements. Two-sided Wilcoxon rank-sum tests were used to compare TCR breadth between groups. TCRdb carries this immuneACCESS record with in-frame sequences only. Its versions omit some clonotypes, under half of them owing to an unresolved V gene in the studies checked, with the rest unexplained. V, J and clone size were drawn from that table, and D and trimming were deduced from the DNA. The sample table contains hundreds of thousands of clones; only one count was recorded for 92% of them. The biggest ten clones account for 3.9% of the sample.

The data stem from a study of Ad26.COV2.S vaccination and SARS-CoV-2 variants (dated by TCRdb to about 2021). General notes on the study: Sequencing of the TCRbeta repertoire served to evaluate the specificity and breadth of SARS-CoV-2-reactive T cell receptors following Ad26.COV2.S vaccination. The TCR-sequenced set comprised around 32 samples: around 20 Ad26.COV2.S vaccine recipients, 5 placebo recipients and 8 SARS-CoV-2 convalescent individuals.

Results the study describes overall, beyond this receptor: Higher spike-specific TCR breadth was observed in Ad26.COV2.S recipients than in placebo recipients (P = 0.0014). Vaccine and placebo recipients had comparable non-spike TCR breadth, which fits with the vaccine containing only spike. According to the authors, total T cell responses may have been underestimated by the TCR breadth and depth analyses. After vaccination, substantial breadth of spike-specific CD8+ and CD4+ T cell responses was reported.

CDR3 length: 13 amino acids, cysteine to phenylalanine. CDR3 DNA only is kept here, 39 bases in frame from base 1. V lost 4 bases and J lost 4 bases; the stretch between them is 8 bases long. The germline V gene encodes CDR1 MNHEY and CDR2 SVGAGI. The label giving this sample's time point can be read as: individuals recovered from natural SARS-CoV-2 infection. The chain is made from TRBV6-5 and TRBJ2-1, with no confident D gene call. This material consisted of peripheral blood, taken after recovery from COVID-19. The origin of this receptor is a human donor who had recovered from COVID-19. The encoded CDR3 is CASSFTSYNEQFF. The nucleotide sequence is given as TGTGCCAGCAGTTTCACCTCGTACAATGAGCAGTTCTTC.